Sequencing of this T cell receptor (beta chain) was carried out in a study of cytotoxic CD8 clonotypes in ibrutinib-treated CLL. Turning to the study itself: The average sample held roughly 250,000 productive templates and 75,000 to 100,000 productive rearrangements.

General study results and limits: Public clonotypes were rare and shrank or held steady on treatment.

A word on this clone: Its specificity is unknown.

The table came from immunoSEQ multiplex PCR; TCRdb's copy has only in-frame clones and leaves some out. The table includes approximately 200,000 clones, over 60% detected once. Trimming pared 6 bases from V and 3 bases from J, leaving 18 bases between. CDR1 and CDR2 (germline): LNHDA, SQIVND (reference sequence). The CDR3 covers 16 residues. The clonotype originates from a human donor with chronic lymphocytic leukemia. The chain has TRBV19 and TRBJ2-1; a weak D match, TRBD1 (7 bases). Specimen: PBMCs, collected after 24 months of ibrutinib treatment. The CDR3 nucleotides are TGTGCCAGTAGCTCCGCAGGCCAGGGGGGCTACAATGAGCAGTTCTTC. This codes for CASSSAGQGGYNEQFF.